The 14 T cell receptor beta chains presented below share a single source sample, sequenced in a study of blood T cell repertoires in COVID-19 (dated by TCRdb to 2020 to 2022). The protocol used for the library was the immunoSEQ multiplex PCR assay. Held by TCRdb, this immuneACCESS table contains in-frame sequences only and omits some clones. Under half of the omission traces to an unresolved V gene where checked; the cause of the rest is unknown. Here the sample has roughly 140,000 clones; 87% occur a single time. The ten largest clonotypes hold 3.5% to 4.5% of the sample. The sequenced sample consisted of peripheral blood. Receptors originate from a woman aged 55-70 years with active or convalescent COVID-19.

This rearrangement joins TRBV5-8 to TRBJ2-2, with D uncertain. The germline V gene has CDR1 SGHTS and CDR2 YDEGEE. The ends were cut back, 0 bases at V and 4 bases at J, with 10 bases in the middle. CDR3 length: 15 residues. This chain's CDR3 is CASSLERGATGELFF. The CDR3 DNA is TGTGCCAGCAGCTTGGAAAGAGGAGCCACCGGGGAGCTGTTTTTT.

The chain recombines TRBV19 with TRBJ2-3, with D possibly matching TRBD2 (5 bases). Germline assignment: CDR1 LNHDA and CDR2 SQIVND (reference sequence). The CDR3 covers 16 residues. The germline V and J ends were trimmed by 5 bases and 4 bases, with 19 bases remaining between them. Written as DNA, the CDR3 is TGTGCCAGTAGTCGAGATGGTGGGCTGGAGGCAGATACGCAGTATTTT. This codes for CASSRDGGLEADTQYF. Using reference TRBV19 and TRBJ2-3 for the parts outside the CDR3, the full variable domain is DGGITQSPKYLFRKEGQNVTLSCEQNLNHDAMYWYRQDPGQGLRLIYYSQIVNDFQKGDIAEGYSVSREKKESFPLTVTSAQKNPTAFYLCASSRDGGLEADTQYFGPGTRLTVL.

In its sample, this clone was seen once. This chain joins TRBV4-3 and TRBJ1-1; D gene unclear. Germline V lookup: CDR1 LGHNA, CDR2 YSLEER. The V gene lost 0 bases and the J gene lost 1 base, with 18 bases spanning the gap. The CDR3 covers 18 residues. The chain's CDR3 is CASSQDLALIQANTEAFF. The CDR3 nucleotides read TGCGCCAGCAGCCAAGATCTCGCGTTAATCCAAGCGAACACTGAAGCTTTCTTT.

The genes are TRBV19 and TRBJ1-6; 10 positions agree with TRBD1. Germline trimming cut 5 bases from V and 7 bases from J; bases unmatched to any gene: 5. Germline V gene sequence: CDR1 LNHDA, CDR2 SQIVND (reference sequence). The CDR3 sequence is 15 residues long. The CDR3 DNA follows: TGTGCCAGTAGTGTACGGACAGGGGGAAATTCACCCCTCCACTTT. Its translation: CASSVRTGGNSPLHF.

The rearrangement joins TRBV19 to TRBJ1-5, with 7 bases that match TRBD1. The junction had 2 bases not matched to a gene; V was cut back by 5 bases and J by 1 base. The length of the CDR3 is 14 residues. Germline V gene lookup returns CDR1 LNHDA and CDR2 SQIVND (reference sequence). CDR3 coding DNA: TGTGCCAGTAGTCGGACAGGCAGCAATCAGCCCCAGCATTTT. This sequence encodes CASSRTGSNQPQHF. The full variable domain, completed using reference TRBV19 and TRBJ1-5, is DGGITQSPKYLFRKEGQNVTLSCEQNLNHDAMYWYRQDPGQGLRLIYYSQIVNDFQKGDIAEGYSVSREKKESFPLTVTSAQKNPTAFYLCASSRTGSNQPQHFGDGTRLSIL.

Points on this clone: One junction end disagrees with the germline gene, perhaps due to a read error. The CDR3 bases are TGTGCTAGCAGCCCGACAGGGGACCGCACAGATACGCAGTATTTT. Protein sequence: CASSPTGDRTDTQYF. V gene TRBV7-7 combines with J gene TRBJ2-3; the match to TRBD1 covers 8 bases. From germline, CDR1 is SSHAT and CDR2 FNYEAQ (reference sequence). This CDR3 spans 15 amino acids.

V and J are TRBV11-3 and TRBJ2-1; D gene ambiguous. The CDR3 covers 14 residues. Trimming removed 2 bases at V and 7 bases at J, with 12 bases between. CDR1 SGHNT and CDR2 YENEEA come from the germline V gene. The CDR3 region is CASSLRDSNNEQFF. DNA for the CDR3: TGTGCCAGCAGCTTACGTGACTCGAATAATGAGCAGTTCTTC. Complete variable domain (other parts from reference TRBV11-3 and TRBJ2-1): EAGVVQSPRYKIIEKKQPVAFWCNPISGHNTLYWYLQNLGQGPELLIRYENEEAVDDSQLPKDRFSAERLKGVDSTLKIQPAELGDSAVYLCASSLRDSNNEQFFGPGTRLTVL.

The chain links TRBV19 to TRBJ2-7; 8 nucleotides agree with TRBD2. Germline V CDR1 and CDR2: LNHDA, SQIVND (reference sequence). V shed 4 bases, J shed 1 base, and the junction held 3 bases outside the gene matches. The CDR3 length is 14 residues. The CDR3, as DNA: TGTGCCAGTAGTAGGGAGCGGGGGTCCTACGAGCAGTACTTC. The encoded protein is CASSRERGSYEQYF.

The chain has TRBV2 and TRBJ2-2, with TRBD1 matching over 7 bases. Germline loops: CDR1 SNHLY, CDR2 FYNNEI. CDR3 size: 15 residues. Trimming took 3 bases from V and 4 from J; bases not matched to a gene: 5. CDR3 in amino acids: CASSERQGITGELFF. The CDR3 DNA follows: TGTGCCAGCAGTGAGAGACAGGGAATCACCGGGGAGCTGTTTTTT.

The V gene is TRBV9, the J gene TRBJ1-1; 8 nucleotides line up with TRBD1. This CDR3 is 14 amino acids long. Germline CDR1 and CDR2: SGDLS and YYNGEE. V dropped 2 bases and J dropped 6; count of bases not matched to a gene: 6. The CDR3 sequence is CASSVGQGASEAFF. CDR3 sequence (DNA): TGTGCCAGCAGCGTCGGACAGGGAGCTTCTGAAGCTTTCTTT.

The V and J genes are TRBV27 and TRBJ2-7; 9 bases match TRBD1. This CDR3 is built from 14 residues. Trimming took 6 bases from V and 6 from J; bases not matched to a gene: 9. Germline CDR1 reads MNHEY; CDR2 reads SMNVEV (reference sequence). CDR3 loop: CASSRTGVVFEQYF. The CDR3 nucleotides read TGTGCCAGCAGCCGGACAGGGGTCGTCTTCGAGCAGTACTTC.

V usage is TRBV18 and J usage is TRBJ1-2; 7 nucleotides agree with TRBD1. CDR1 is KGHSH and CDR2 is LQKENI in the germline V gene. V gave up 3 bases and J gave up 4 bases; unmatched junction bases: 5. This CDR3 has 14 amino acids. CDR3 region: CASSPSRDSYGYTF. The CDR3 nucleotides read TGTGCCAGCTCACCGTCACGGGACAGCTATGGCTACACCTTC.

This clone came up a few times. V is TRBV10-2 and J is TRBJ1-5; D is undetermined. Between the trimmed V and J ends, which lost 1 base and 9 bases, there was a span of 7 bases. CDR3 length: 12 residues. Germline assignment: CDR1 WSHSY and CDR2 SAAADI. CDR3 DNA: TGCGCCAGCAGTGAGTACGCCAGGCCCCAGCATTTT. It is translated as CASSEYARPQHF.

The CDR3 DNA reads TGTGCCAGCTCACCTTTTAGCGGGGCTCAAGAGACCCAGTACTTC. Protein product: CASSPFSGAQETQYF. The chain is built from TRBV18 and TRBJ2-5; the match to TRBD2 covers 8 bases. Germline V lookup: CDR1 KGHSH, CDR2 LQKENI. V shed 3 bases and J 2 bases; nucleotides not matched to a gene: 5. The CDR3 is 15 amino acids. Full variable domain (missing parts from reference TRBV18 and TRBJ2-5): NAGVMQNPRHLVRRRGQEARLRCSPMKGHSHVYWYRQLPEEGLKFMVYLQKENIIDESGMPKERFSAEFPKEGPSILRIQQVVRGDSAAYFCASSPFSGAQETQYFGPGTRLLVL.